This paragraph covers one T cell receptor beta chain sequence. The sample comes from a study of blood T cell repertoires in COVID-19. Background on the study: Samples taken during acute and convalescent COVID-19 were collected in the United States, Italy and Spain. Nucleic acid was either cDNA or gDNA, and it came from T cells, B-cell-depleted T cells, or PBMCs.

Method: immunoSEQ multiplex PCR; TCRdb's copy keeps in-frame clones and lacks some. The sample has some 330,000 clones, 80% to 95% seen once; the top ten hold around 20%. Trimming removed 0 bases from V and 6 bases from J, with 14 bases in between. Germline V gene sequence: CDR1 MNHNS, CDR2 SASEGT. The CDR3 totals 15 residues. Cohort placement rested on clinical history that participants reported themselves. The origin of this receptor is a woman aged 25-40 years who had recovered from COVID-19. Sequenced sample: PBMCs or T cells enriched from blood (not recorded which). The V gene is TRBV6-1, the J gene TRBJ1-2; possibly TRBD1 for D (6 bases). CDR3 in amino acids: CASSEAPIWGHGYTF. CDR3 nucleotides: TGTGCCAGCAGTGAAGCGCCCATTTGGGGGCATGGCTACACCTTC.